This paragraph reports one T cell receptor beta chain. The target antigen is unknown. The CDR3 has 14 residues. Germline V lookup: CDR1 SGHRS, CDR2 YFSETQ. The germline V and J ends were trimmed by 0 bases and 3 bases, with 8 bases remaining between them. These data belong to a study of cytomegalovirus exposure and HLA in healthy donors. The PCR ran on 60 Vbeta and 13 Jbeta primers. Authors' processing steps: The count from a later analysis was some 80 million unique TCR beta chains, about 9.9 million of them shared. TCRdb's copy holds only in-frame clones and misses some; the assay was immunoSEQ multiplex PCR. V and J calls and clone size are copied from that table; D and trimming were computed from the DNA. The sample table sets out around 70,000 clones. Study-wide findings and caveats: Later work found that TCR association rates differed between HLA loci; DRB1 had the most and HLA-C the fewest. In vitro assays verified that three CMV-associated chains recognized CMV antigens specifically.

The source material was PBMCs. The TCR was taken from a boy younger than 18 in good health and CMV-seronegative. This rearrangement joins TRBV5-1 to TRBJ2-3; D gene ambiguous. CDR3 sequence: CASSLGGKTDTQYF. The DNA of the CDR3 is TGCGCCAGCAGCTTGGGCGGAAAAACAGATACGCAGTATTTT.